A selection of T cell receptor beta chains follows, all from one sample in a study of blood T cell repertoires in COVID-19. Measured with immunoSEQ multiplex PCR; TCRdb has only the in-frame clones, and not every one. The sample contains some 180,000 clones, roughly 84% of which appear only once. The sample comprised PBMCs or T cells enriched from blood (not recorded which). These TCRs come from a woman aged 30 to 39 who had been exposed to COVID-19. Both conserved end residues are part of each CDR3. The order of the fields is J gene, D gene, V gene, clone size, CDR3 protein, CDR3 DNA. The D gene is left open where the match is weak. Size tells how often a clone was seen (once, few, many) or the class of an expanded clone, and some rows leave it out.

j_call: TRBJ1-2; d_call: -; v_call: TRBV11-2; clone_size: -; cdr3_aa: CASSLEQAGYTF; cdr3_nt: TGTGCCAGCAGCTTGGAGCAAGCTGGCTACACCTTC
j_call: TRBJ2-3; d_call: -; v_call: TRBV4-1; clone_size: -; cdr3_aa: CASSQAFGVPTDTQYF; cdr3_nt: TGCGCCAGCAGCCAAGCTTTCGGGGTTCCAACAGATACGCAGTATTTT
j_call: TRBJ1-1; d_call: -; v_call: TRBV5-1; clone_size: -; cdr3_aa: CASRGEPGHGTTEAFF; cdr3_nt: TGCGCCAGCAGGGGGGAGCCGGGACACGGGACCACTGAAGCTTTCTTT
j_call: TRBJ1-4; d_call: -; v_call: TRBV4-1; clone_size: few; cdr3_aa: CASSPYSSGEANEKLFF; cdr3_nt: TGCGCCAGCAGCCCGTACTCTTCGGGTGAGGCTAATGAAAAACTGTTTTTT
j_call: TRBJ2-2; d_call: -; v_call: TRBV5-4; clone_size: -; cdr3_aa: CASSLDRQGELFF; cdr3_nt: TGTGCCAGCAGCTTGGACAGACAAGGGGAGCTGTTTTTT
j_call: TRBJ2-5; d_call: TRBD2; v_call: TRBV7-6; clone_size: -; cdr3_aa: CASSSGLAGGETQYF; cdr3_nt: TGTGCCAGCAGCTCGGGACTAGCGGGGGGAGAGACCCAGTACTTC
j_call: TRBJ1-4; d_call: -; v_call: TRBV18; clone_size: -; cdr3_aa: CASSRGLGSYGEKLFF; cdr3_nt: TGTGCCAGCTCACGAGGTTTAGGGAGTTACGGTGAAAAACTGTTTTTT
j_call: TRBJ1-6; d_call: -; v_call: TRBV21-1; clone_size: -; cdr3_aa: CASSKGGGGRPNSPLHF; cdr3_nt: TGTGCCAGCAGCAAAGGGGGCGGGGGCAGGCCAAATTCACCCCTCCACTTT
j_call: TRBJ2-7; d_call: TRBD2; v_call: TRBV27; clone_size: once; cdr3_aa: CASSRGTSGSYEQYF; cdr3_nt: TGTGCCAGCAGTAGAGGAACTAGCGGGTCCTACGAGCAGTACTTC
j_call: TRBJ2-3; d_call: -; v_call: TRBV12-5; clone_size: -; cdr3_aa: CASEGGVPQTDTQYF; cdr3_nt: TGTGCTAGTGAAGGAGGGGTGCCGCAAACAGATACGCAGTATTTT
j_call: TRBJ2-7; d_call: -; v_call: TRBV7-2; clone_size: -; cdr3_aa: CASSPRRGYEQYF; cdr3_nt: TGTGCCAGCAGCCCCCGCAGAGGCTACGAGCAGTACTTC
j_call: TRBJ1-1; d_call: -; v_call: TRBV7-3; clone_size: -; cdr3_aa: CASSPIRESLNTEAFF; cdr3_nt: TGTGCCAGCAGCCCCATTCGGGAGAGCTTGAACACTGAAGCTTTCTTT
j_call: TRBJ2-1; d_call: -; v_call: TRBV15; clone_size: -; cdr3_aa: CATSRGSPNEQFF; cdr3_nt: TGTGCCACCAGCCGGGGATCCCCCAATGAGCAGTTCTTC
j_call: TRBJ1-5; d_call: TRBD1; v_call: TRBV6-5; clone_size: -; cdr3_aa: CATLGQGKYQPQHF; cdr3_nt: TGTGCCACCCTGGGACAGGGAAAATATCAGCCCCAGCATTTT
j_call: TRBJ1-1; d_call: -; v_call: TRBV6-6; clone_size: -; cdr3_aa: CASSVATNKNTEAFF; cdr3_nt: TGTGCCAGCAGTGTAGCAACGAACAAGAACACTGAAGCTTTCTTT
j_call: TRBJ1-1; d_call: TRBD1; v_call: TRBV5-1; clone_size: -; cdr3_aa: CASSLGTGGDTEAFF; cdr3_nt: TGCGCCAGCAGCCTAGGGACAGGTGGGGACACTGAAGCTTTCTTT
j_call: TRBJ2-7; d_call: -; v_call: TRBV7-6; clone_size: -; cdr3_aa: CASSLRTATSSYEQYF; cdr3_nt: TGTGCCAGCAGTCTTAGGACAGCGACGAGCTCCTACGAGCAGTACTTC
j_call: TRBJ1-1; d_call: -; v_call: TRBV2; clone_size: -; cdr3_aa: CASRRMNTEAFF; cdr3_nt: TGTGCCAGCAGGCGGATGAACACTGAAGCTTTCTTT
j_call: TRBJ2-5; d_call: TRBD2; v_call: TRBV19; clone_size: -; cdr3_aa: CASSALGGRAGWQETQYF; cdr3_nt: TGTGCCAGTAGTGCCCTGGGAGGGCGAGCGGGGTGGCAAGAGACCCAGTACTTC
j_call: TRBJ2-1; d_call: TRBD2; v_call: TRBV10-3; clone_size: once; cdr3_aa: CAISGPEGGWISDEQFF; cdr3_nt: TGTGCCATCAGTGGACCCGAGGGAGGGTGGATTTCGGATGAGCAGTTCTTC
j_call: TRBJ2-2; d_call: -; v_call: TRBV5-1; clone_size: few; cdr3_aa: CASSLWKAGANTGELFF; cdr3_nt: TGCGCCAGCAGCTTGTGGAAGGCAGGGGCGAACACCGGGGAGCTGTTTTTT
j_call: TRBJ1-2; d_call: TRBD1; v_call: TRBV11-2; clone_size: -; cdr3_aa: CASSLEGQGRGYTF; cdr3_nt: TGTGCCAGCAGCTTAGAGGGACAGGGTCGGGGCTACACCTTC
j_call: TRBJ2-1; d_call: -; v_call: TRBV27; clone_size: -; cdr3_aa: CASSLPGGLPNEQFF; cdr3_nt: TGTGCCAGCAGTTTACCGGGGGGCCTCCCCAATGAGCAGTTCTTC
j_call: TRBJ2-3; d_call: TRBD1; v_call: TRBV18; clone_size: -; cdr3_aa: CASSQDRGQYF; cdr3_nt: TGTGCCAGCTCTCAGGACAGGGGGCAGTATTTT
j_call: TRBJ1-1; d_call: -; v_call: TRBV3-1/TRBV3-2; clone_size: -; cdr3_aa: CASSQVRGTEAFF; cdr3_nt: TGTGCCAGCAGCCAAGTACGAGGTACTGAAGCTTTCTTT
j_call: TRBJ2-7; d_call: TRBD1; v_call: TRBV19; clone_size: once; cdr3_aa: CASRIRDRGHEQYF; cdr3_nt: TGTGCCAGTAGAATCCGGGACAGGGGCCACGAGCAGTACTTC
j_call: TRBJ2-3; d_call: -; v_call: TRBV3-1/TRBV3-2; clone_size: -; cdr3_aa: CASRNLRRGGATDTQYF; cdr3_nt: TGTGCCAGCCGTAATTTAAGACGAGGGGGGGCCACAGATACGCAGTATTTT
j_call: TRBJ2-3; d_call: TRBD1; v_call: TRBV2; clone_size: -; cdr3_aa: CASRKTGTDTDTQYF; cdr3_nt: TGTGCCAGCAGGAAAACCGGGACAGATACAGATACGCAGTATTTT
j_call: TRBJ1-1; d_call: TRBD1; v_call: TRBV12-3/TRBV12-4; clone_size: -; cdr3_aa: CASSLGTGAEAFF; cdr3_nt: TGTGCCAGCAGTCTTGGGACAGGGGCTGAAGCTTTCTTT
j_call: TRBJ2-3; d_call: -; v_call: TRBV7-9; clone_size: -; cdr3_aa: CASSPREGVDTQYF; cdr3_nt: TGTGCCAGCAGCCCACGCGAGGGCGTCGATACGCAGTATTTT
j_call: TRBJ2-2; d_call: -; v_call: TRBV7-2; clone_size: once; cdr3_aa: CASSLDTNTGELFF; cdr3_nt: TGTGCCAGCAGCTTAGATACGAACACCGGGGAGCTGTTTTTT
j_call: TRBJ2-7; d_call: -; v_call: TRBV12-3/TRBV12-4; clone_size: -; cdr3_aa: CASSLSRLEQYF; cdr3_nt: TGTGCCAGCAGTTTATCCAGACTAGAGCAGTACTTC
j_call: TRBJ1-2; d_call: -; v_call: TRBV6-2/TRBV6-3; clone_size: few; cdr3_aa: CASSSSPLTGFGYTF; cdr3_nt: TGTGCCAGCAGTTCCTCGCCACTTACAGGGTTCGGCTACACCTTC
j_call: TRBJ1-4; d_call: -; v_call: TRBV7-6; clone_size: -; cdr3_aa: CASSLYPGGNEKLFF; cdr3_nt: TGTGCCAGCAGCTTATATCCGGGCGGGAATGAAAAACTGTTTTTT
j_call: TRBJ2-3; d_call: TRBD2; v_call: TRBV2; clone_size: -; cdr3_aa: CASRLLGLATTSTDTQYF; cdr3_nt: TGTGCCAGCAGATTATTAGGACTAGCGACTACTAGCACAGATACGCAGTATTTT
j_call: TRBJ1-1; d_call: -; v_call: TRBV5-6; clone_size: few; cdr3_aa: CASSLGARWDTEAFF; cdr3_nt: TGTGCCAGCAGCTTGGGGGCCCGGTGGGACACTGAAGCTTTCTTT
j_call: TRBJ1-1; d_call: -; v_call: TRBV5-5; clone_size: -; cdr3_aa: CASSLTFTKNTEAFF; cdr3_nt: TGTGCCAGCAGCTTGACTTTTACGAAGAACACTGAAGCTTTCTTT
j_call: TRBJ2-5; d_call: TRBD2; v_call: TRBV11-2; clone_size: -; cdr3_aa: CASSLLAGEQETQYF; cdr3_nt: TGTGCCAGCAGCTTGCTAGCGGGGGAGCAAGAGACCCAGTACTTC
j_call: TRBJ1-2; d_call: TRBD1; v_call: TRBV10-2; clone_size: -; cdr3_aa: CASRNRDRGNYGYTF; cdr3_nt: TGCGCCAGCAGGAACCGGGACAGGGGAAACTATGGCTACACCTTC
j_call: TRBJ1-2; d_call: TRBD1; v_call: TRBV19; clone_size: -; cdr3_aa: CASSITGDYGYTF; cdr3_nt: TGTGCCAGTAGTATAACAGGGGACTATGGCTACACCTTC
j_call: TRBJ1-5; d_call: -; v_call: TRBV6-6; clone_size: -; cdr3_aa: CASLRAGRNQPQHF; cdr3_nt: TGTGCCAGCCTGAGGGCAGGCCGCAATCAGCCCCAGCATTTT
j_call: TRBJ2-7; d_call: TRBD1; v_call: TRBV7-8; clone_size: -; cdr3_aa: CASSLYRGAAYEQYF; cdr3_nt: TGTGCCAGCAGCTTATACAGGGGGGCCGCCTACGAGCAGTACTTC
j_call: TRBJ1-2; d_call: -; v_call: TRBV20-1; clone_size: -; cdr3_aa: CSGGRLGGYTF; cdr3_nt: TGCAGTGGAGGGCGTTTGGGTGGCTACACCTTC
j_call: TRBJ2-7; d_call: -; v_call: TRBV9; clone_size: -; cdr3_aa: CASSVGGMTLNEQYF; cdr3_nt: TGTGCCAGCAGCGTGGGGGGAATGACCCTGAACGAGCAGTACTTC
j_call: TRBJ2-3; d_call: -; v_call: TRBV2; clone_size: -; cdr3_aa: CASSVLVTDTQYF; cdr3_nt: TGTGCCAGCAGTGTCCTTGTTACAGATACGCAGTATTTT
j_call: TRBJ1-2; d_call: -; v_call: TRBV7-2; clone_size: -; cdr3_aa: CASSRVLYGYTF; cdr3_nt: TGTGCCAGCTCCAGGGTTCTCTATGGCTACACCTTC
j_call: TRBJ2-1; d_call: TRBD2; v_call: TRBV11-3; clone_size: -; cdr3_aa: CASSLNKAGGKQHGEQFF; cdr3_nt: TGTGCCAGCAGCTTAAATAAGGCGGGGGGCAAGCAGCACGGTGAGCAGTTCTTC
j_call: TRBJ1-5; d_call: -; v_call: TRBV2; clone_size: few; cdr3_aa: CATNFPGDYSNQPQHF; cdr3_nt: TGTGCCACAAATTTCCCAGGCGACTATAGCAATCAGCCCCAGCATTTT
j_call: TRBJ1-2; d_call: TRBD1; v_call: TRBV7-9; clone_size: -; cdr3_aa: CASSLAAGGANYGYTF; cdr3_nt: TGTGCCAGCAGCTTAGCAGCAGGGGGAGCTAACTATGGCTACACCTTC
j_call: TRBJ2-7; d_call: TRBD1; v_call: TRBV30; clone_size: few; cdr3_aa: CAWDRQGIHEQYF; cdr3_nt: TGTGCCTGGGATAGACAGGGTATACACGAGCAGTACTTC
j_call: TRBJ1-1; d_call: -; v_call: TRBV2; clone_size: -; cdr3_aa: CASSEDGPGTEAFF; cdr3_nt: TGTGCCAGCAGTGAAGATGGCCCGGGCACTGAAGCTTTCTTT
j_call: TRBJ1-3; d_call: TRBD1; v_call: TRBV3-1/TRBV3-2; clone_size: -; cdr3_aa: CASSQRGQANTIYF; cdr3_nt: TGTGCCAGCAGCCAGCGGGGACAGGCAAACACCATATATTTT
j_call: TRBJ2-1; d_call: -; v_call: TRBV30; clone_size: -; cdr3_aa: CALSYSYNEQFF; cdr3_nt: TGTGCCCTGAGCTACTCCTACAATGAGCAGTTCTTC